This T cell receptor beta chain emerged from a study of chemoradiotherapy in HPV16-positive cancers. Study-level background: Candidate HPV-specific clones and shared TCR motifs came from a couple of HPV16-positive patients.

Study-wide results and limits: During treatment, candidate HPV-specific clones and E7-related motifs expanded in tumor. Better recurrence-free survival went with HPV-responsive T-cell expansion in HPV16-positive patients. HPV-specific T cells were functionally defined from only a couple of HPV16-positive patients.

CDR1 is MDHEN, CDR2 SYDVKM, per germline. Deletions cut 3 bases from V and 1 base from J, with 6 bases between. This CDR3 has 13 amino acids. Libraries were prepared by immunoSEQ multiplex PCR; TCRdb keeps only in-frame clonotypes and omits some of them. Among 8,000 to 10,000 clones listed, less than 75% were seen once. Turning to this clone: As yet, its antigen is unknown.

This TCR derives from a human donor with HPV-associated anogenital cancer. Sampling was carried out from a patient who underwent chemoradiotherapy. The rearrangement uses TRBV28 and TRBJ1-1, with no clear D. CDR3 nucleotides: TGTGCCAGCAGTTTGCCGGCGAACACTGAAGCTTTCTTT. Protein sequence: CASSLPANTEAFF. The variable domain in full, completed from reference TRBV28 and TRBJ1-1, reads DVKVTQSSRYLVKRTGEKVFLECVQDMDHENMFWYRQDPGLGLRLIYFSYDVKMKEKGDIPEGYSVSREKKERFSLILESASTNQTSMYLCASSLPANTEAFFGQGTRLTVV.